The clone carrying this T cell receptor (beta chain) was counted a few times. Its specificity is not known. The CDR3 loop spans 14 amino acids. Trimming shortened V by 5 bases and J by 4 bases, and 14 bases separated the two germline ends. Germline CDR1 reads SGHVS; CDR2 reads FQNEAQ. This sample was included in a study of T cell repertoires in cytomegalovirus infection. Overall study: Based on public TCR beta signatures, there were indications of CMV infection and of a matching HLA type.

Study-level points and caveats: Carriers of CMV plus the relevant HLA were identified by cumulative public TCR beta family frequency. Dominant in the ex vivo response were TCR beta clonotypes restricted by HLA-C and specific for CMV.

MiXCR, applied by TCRdb to the reads, yields one record per CDR3 protein. The data hold 680,000 or so distinct CDR3 sequences, with approximately 33% observed a single time. Sequencing was performed on cultured PBMCs, taken from culture after CMV antigen stimulation. The rearrangement links TRBV7-8 to TRBJ1-1; perhaps TRBD1 as D (5 bases). The source is a human donor in good health (CMV status not recorded). Some clones in this sample may be carry-over from other donors' samples. The CDR3 coding sequence is TGTGCCAGCAGCCCCATGCCCGGGACCACTGAAGCTTTCTTT. Translated: CASSPMPGTTEAFF.